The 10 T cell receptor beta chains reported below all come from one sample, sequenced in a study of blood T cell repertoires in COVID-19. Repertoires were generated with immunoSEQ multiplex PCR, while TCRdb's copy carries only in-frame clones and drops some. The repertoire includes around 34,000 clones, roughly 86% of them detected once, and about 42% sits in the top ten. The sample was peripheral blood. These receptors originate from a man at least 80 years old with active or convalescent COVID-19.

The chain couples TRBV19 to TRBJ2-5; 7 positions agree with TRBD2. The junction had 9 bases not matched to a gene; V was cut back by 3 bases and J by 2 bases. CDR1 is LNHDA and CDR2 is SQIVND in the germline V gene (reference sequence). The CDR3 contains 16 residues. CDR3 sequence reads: CASSIQPGGRQETQYF. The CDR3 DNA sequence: TGTGCCAGTAGTATCCAACCGGGAGGCAGGCAAGAGACCCAGTACTTC.

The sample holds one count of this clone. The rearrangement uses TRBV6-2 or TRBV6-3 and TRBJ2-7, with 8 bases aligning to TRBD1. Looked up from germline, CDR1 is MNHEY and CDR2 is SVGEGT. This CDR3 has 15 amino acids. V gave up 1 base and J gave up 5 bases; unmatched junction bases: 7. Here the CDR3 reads CASSYFGQGKNEQYF. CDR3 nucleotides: TGTGCCAGCAGTTACTTTGGACAGGGAAAGAACGAGCAGTACTTC.

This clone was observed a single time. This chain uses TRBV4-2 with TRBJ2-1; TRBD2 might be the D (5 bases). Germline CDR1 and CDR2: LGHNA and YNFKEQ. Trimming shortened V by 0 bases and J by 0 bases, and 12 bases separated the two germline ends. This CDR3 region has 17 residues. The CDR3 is CASSQDPSQSSYNEQFF. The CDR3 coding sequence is TGTGCCAGCAGCCAAGATCCTAGCCAGAGCTCCTACAATGAGCAGTTCTTC.

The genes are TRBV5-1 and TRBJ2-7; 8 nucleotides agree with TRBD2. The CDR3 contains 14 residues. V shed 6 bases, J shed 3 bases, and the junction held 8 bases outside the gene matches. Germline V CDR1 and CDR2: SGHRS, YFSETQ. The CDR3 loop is CASKLERGSYEQYF. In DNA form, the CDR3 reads TGCGCCAGCAAGCTAGAGCGGGGGAGCTACGAGCAGTACTTC.

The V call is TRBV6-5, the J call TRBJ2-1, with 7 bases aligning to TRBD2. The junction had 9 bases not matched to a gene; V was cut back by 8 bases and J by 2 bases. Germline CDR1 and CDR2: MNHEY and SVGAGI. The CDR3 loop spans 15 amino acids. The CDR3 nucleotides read TGTGCCAGCTGCCGGCGGGAGTTCACCTACAATGAGCAGTTCTTC. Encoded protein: CASCRREFTYNEQFF.

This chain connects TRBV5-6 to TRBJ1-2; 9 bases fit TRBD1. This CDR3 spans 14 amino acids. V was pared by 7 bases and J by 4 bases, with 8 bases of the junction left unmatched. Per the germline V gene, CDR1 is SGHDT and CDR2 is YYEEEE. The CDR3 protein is CASGGQGGRYGYTF. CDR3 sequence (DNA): TGTGCCAGCGGGGGACAGGGCGGCCGCTATGGCTACACCTTC.

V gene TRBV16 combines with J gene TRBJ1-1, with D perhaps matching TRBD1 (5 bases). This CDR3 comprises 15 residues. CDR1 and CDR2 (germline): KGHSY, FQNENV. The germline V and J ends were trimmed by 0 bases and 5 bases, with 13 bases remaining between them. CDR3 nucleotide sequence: TGTGCCAGCAGCCAATCCGCCGGGGGTGGGACTGAAGCTTTCTTT. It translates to CASSQSAGGGTEAFF.

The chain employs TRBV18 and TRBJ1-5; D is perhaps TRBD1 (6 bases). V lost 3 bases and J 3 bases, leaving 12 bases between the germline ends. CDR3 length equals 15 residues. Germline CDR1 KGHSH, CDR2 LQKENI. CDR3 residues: CASSPRPGDNQPQHF. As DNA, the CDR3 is TGTGCCAGCTCACCGAGGCCAGGGGACAATCAGCCCCAGCATTTT.

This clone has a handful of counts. The CDR3 DNA reads TGTGCCAGCAGCCTGACTAGCGTTCAAGAGACCCAGTACTTC. It is translated as CASSLTSVQETQYF. This chain joins TRBV9 and TRBJ2-5, with 8 bases that match TRBD2. CDR3 length: 14 amino acids. Germline-derived CDR1 and CDR2 are SGDLS and YYNGEE. The trim removed 4 bases at V and 2 bases at J, leaving 4 bases unmatched.

CDR3 DNA: TGTGCCAGTAGGGAGCGGGGTACCAATGGAAACACCATATATTTT. This translates into CASRERGTNGNTIYF. The chain carries TRBV19 and TRBJ1-3; D not certain. V was clipped by 6 bases and J by 3 bases, with 15 bases between them. Germline V gene lookup returns CDR1 LNHDA and CDR2 SQIVND (reference sequence). The CDR3 is 15 residues long.